A single sample is the source of the 16 T cell receptor beta chains below, sequenced in a study of cytomegalovirus exposure and HLA in healthy donors (dated by TCRdb to about 2017). The library was built by means of the immunoSEQ multiplex PCR assay. For the multiplex PCR, a mixture combining 60 forward primers for TCR Vbeta segments and 13 reverse primers for TCR Jbeta segments was used. Here the immuneACCESS table is served through TCRdb, limited to in-frame sequences with V and J called. Missing clones are a known gap in these copies; in checked studies unresolved V genes cover under half, and the rest lacks a known reason. The sample table shows tens of thousands of clones, and around 75% are seen once. Around 54% of the sample rests with the top ten. Specimen: PBMCs. The receptors come from a man between 50 and 59 years old in good health and CMV-seropositive.

This clone was seen a handful of times. The CDR3 reads CASTPSSEQFF. In nucleotides, the CDR3 is TGTGCCAGCACCCCTAGCTCAGAGCAGTTCTTC. This rearrangement joins TRBV6-5 to TRBJ2-1; D possibly corresponds to TRBD2 (5 bases). Trimming shortened V by 7 bases and J by 10 bases, and 11 bases separated the two germline ends. The CDR3 extends over 11 amino acids. Germline V gene sequence: CDR1 MNHEY, CDR2 SVGAGI.

V usage is TRBV18 and J usage is TRBJ1-1; D is perhaps TRBD1 (5 bases). Trimming cost V 6 bases and J 3 bases, with 14 bases left between them. This CDR3 has 14 residues. Germline assignment: CDR1 KGHSH and CDR2 LQKENI. CDR3 nucleotide sequence: TGTGCCAGCTCGTCAGGGTGGGGGGACACTGAAGCTTTCTTT. Protein: CASSSGWGDTEAFF.

V and J are TRBV5-1 and TRBJ1-1; weak D call: TRBD1 (5 bases). CDR3 length equals 13 residues. Between the trimmed V and J ends, which lost 0 bases and 3 bases, there was a span of 6 bases. Germline V lookup: CDR1 SGHRS, CDR2 YFSETQ. CDR3 loop: CASSLVGDTEAFF. DNA of the CDR3: TGCGCCAGCAGCTTGGTAGGGGACACTGAAGCTTTCTTT.

The CDR3, as DNA: TGTGCCAGCAGCCCCTCGCGGGGGGAGAACACCGGGGAGCTGTTTTTT. Translating it yields CASSPSRGENTGELFF. V gene TRBV11-3 combines with J gene TRBJ2-2; 8 nucleotides line up with TRBD2. V shed 5 bases, J shed 1 base, and the junction held 6 bases outside the gene matches. Germline CDR1 SGHNT, CDR2 YENEEA. The CDR3 spans 16 residues.

CDR3 region: CASSDGLAGDTQYF. The CDR3 DNA reads TGTGCCAGCAGTGACGGACTAGCTGGAGATACGCAGTATTTT. This chain uses TRBV2 with TRBJ2-3; 8 bases align to TRBD2. Germline CDR1 SNHLY, CDR2 FYNNEI. V lost 3 bases, J lost 5 bases, and 4 bases stayed unmatched. This CDR3 has 14 residues.

The rearrangement joins TRBV18 to TRBJ1-1; 7 nucleotides align to TRBD1. Germline loops: CDR1 KGHSH, CDR2 LQKENI. V lost 5 bases, J lost 11 bases, and 8 bases stayed unmatched. The CDR3 loop spans 12 amino acids. The DNA of the CDR3 is TGTGCCAGCTCAACCGACAGGGATTCGGCTTTCTTT. It specifies CASSTDRDSAFF.

By sample fraction, this clone is medium-sized. The CDR3 here is CASSFPTGGLLNEQFF. In DNA form, the CDR3 reads TGTGCCAGCAGCTTCCCGACAGGGGGTCTGTTAAATGAGCAGTTCTTC. This chain uses TRBV5-5 with TRBJ2-1; TRBD1 matches at 9 bases. Trimming removed 2 bases from V and 7 bases from J; junction bases left unmatched: 10. Germline loops: CDR1 SGHKS, CDR2 YYEKEE (reference sequence). The CDR3 spans 16 residues.

With respect to this clone: One end of the junction does not line up with germline, which may come from a read error. The chain carries TRBV7-2 and TRBJ1-2, with no clear D. The CDR3 covers 13 residues. Germline lookup yields CDR1 SGHTA and CDR2 FQGNSA. The chain's CDR3 is CASSLLSGNGYSF. The CDR3 region has the DNA TGTGCCAGCAGCTTACTTAGCGGGAATGGCTACTCCTTC.

The chain uses TRBV2 and TRBJ1-1; D gene ambiguous. Trimming took 2 bases from V and 1 from J, leaving 8 bases between them. The CDR3 totals 14 residues. Germline V gene sequence: CDR1 SNHLY, CDR2 FYNNEI. In nucleotides, the CDR3 is TGTGCCAGCAGTGAACTGGGCCCGAACACTGAAGCTTTCTTT. Its protein is CASSELGPNTEAFF.

This chain uses TRBV5-6 with TRBJ2-2; TRBD1 aligns across 8 bases. The CDR3 contains 15 residues. Germline-derived CDR1 and CDR2 are SGHDT and YYEEEE. Trimming took 3 bases from V and 3 from J; bases not matched to a gene: 4. As DNA, the CDR3 is TGTGCCAGCAGCTGGGGACAGGCCTACACCGGGGAGCTGTTTTTT. It translates to CASSWGQAYTGELFF.

The V and J genes are TRBV19 and TRBJ1-1; 8 positions match TRBD1. V lost 1 base, J lost 1 base, and 5 bases stayed unmatched. CDR3 length: 16 residues. The germline V gene encodes CDR1 LNHDA and CDR2 SQIVND (reference sequence). The CDR3, as DNA: TGTGCCAGTAGTATAGGACAGGGGCGACGGAACACTGAAGCTTTCTTT. Its protein is CASSIGQGRRNTEAFF.

Comment on this clone: The junction departs from germline at one end; a sequencing error may be responsible. V is TRBV19 and J is TRBJ2-6, with D possibly TRBD1 on 5 matching bases. Per germline, CDR1 LNHDA and CDR2 SQIVND (reference sequence). This CDR3 has 13 residues. The CDR3 DNA reads as TGTGCCAGTCGTAGCTCTGGGGCCAATGTCCTGACTTTC. It encodes CASRSSGANVLTF. The variable domain in full, with the rest retrieved from reference TRBV19 and TRBJ2-6, is DGGITQSPKYLFRKEGQNVTLSCEQNLNHDAMYWYRQDPGQGLRLIYYSQIVNDFQKGDIAEGYSVSREKKESFPLTVTSAQKNPTAFYLCASRSSGANVLTFGAGSRLTVL.

The chain couples TRBV5-1 to TRBJ1-1; no clear D. This CDR3 has 15 amino acids. Trimming cost V 3 bases and J 1 base, with 13 bases left between them. Germline lookup yields CDR1 SGHRS and CDR2 YFSETQ. CDR3: CASSSQTPTNTEAFF. For the CDR3, the DNA is TGCGCCAGCAGCTCTCAGACACCTACGAACACTGAAGCTTTCTTT.

V is TRBV7-2 and J is TRBJ1-2, with 7 bases fitting TRBD1. CDR1 and CDR2 (germline): SGHTA, FQGNSA. The CDR3 covers 16 residues. Trimming cost V 1 base and J 4 bases; bases outside gene matches: 9. The CDR3 nucleotides read TGTGCCAGCAGCTTAGGGAGTACAGGGGCGTCCTATGGCTACACCTTC. Translated, it gives CASSLGSTGASYGYTF.

J is TRBJ1-2 and V is TRBV6-5, with TRBD1 matching over 7 bases. The length of the CDR3 is 13 residues. Germline lookup yields CDR1 MNHEY and CDR2 SVGAGI. V was clipped by 6 bases and J by 3 bases; unmatched bases: 4. In nucleotides, the CDR3 is TGTGCCAGCAGACCTGGACAGGACTATGGCTACACCTTC. Its translation: CASRPGQDYGYTF.

The chain is built from TRBV29-1 and TRBJ2-7, with 9 bases matching TRBD2. Germline V lookup: CDR1 SQVTM, CDR2 ANQGSEA. The V gene end was trimmed by 5 bases and the J gene end by 4 bases; junction bases not matched to a gene: 12. The CDR3 loop spans 15 amino acids. The CDR3 coding sequence is TGCAGCGTTCTTGGGTATTATAGCGGGAGTTACGAGCAGTACTTC. It specifies CSVLGYYSGSYEQYF.